This passage covers 24 T cell receptor beta chains from one sample sequenced in a study of blood T cell repertoires in COVID-19. This table comes from immunoSEQ multiplex PCR, and its TCRdb copy is limited to in-frame clones, with some not included. The data show 35,000 to 40,000 clones, over 75% seen once. Sequencing input: peripheral blood. The receptors originated from a man between 65 and 85 years old with active COVID-19.

The chain carries TRBV5-1 and TRBJ1-4, with D hard to call. This CDR3 comprises 16 residues. The V gene lost 1 base and the J gene lost 4 bases, with 14 bases spanning the gap. Germline CDR1 reads SGHRS; CDR2 reads YFSETQ. CDR3 region: CASSLTSGSSNEKLFF. The CDR3 DNA is TGCGCCAGCAGCTTGACGTCGGGATCTAGTAATGAAAAACTGTTTTTT.

CDR3 DNA sequence: TGTGCCAGCAGTTTGCACAGTAATTATGGCTACACCTTC. The encoded protein is CASSLHSNYGYTF. The rearrangement joins TRBV28 to TRBJ1-2, with D unclear. Germline CDR1 is MDHEN and CDR2 is SYDVKM. V was shortened by 3 bases and J by 5 bases, with 10 bases between the two germline ends. The CDR3 length is 13 residues.

The V and J genes are TRBV5-6 and TRBJ1-4; no reliable D call. Germline V gene data show CDR1 as SGHDT and CDR2 as YYEEEE. The ends were cut back, 1 base at V and 5 bases at J, with 9 bases in the middle. The CDR3 is made up of 14 amino acids. The CDR3 loop is CASSLRQVNEKLFF. CDR3 coding DNA: TGTGCCAGCAGCTTGAGACAAGTAAATGAAAAACTGTTTTTT.

The J gene is TRBJ1-2, the V gene TRBV6-5, with a weak D call TRBD1 (5 bases). V was trimmed by 2 bases and J by 3 bases, leaving 10 bases between them. Looked up from germline, CDR1 is MNHEY and CDR2 is SVGAGI. This CDR3 is 14 amino acids long. CDR3 sequence reads: CASSYLRGHYGYTF. The CDR3 coding sequence is TGTGCCAGCAGTTACCTAAGGGGCCACTATGGCTACACCTTC.

The rearrangement links TRBV30 to TRBJ1-2, with D possibly being TRBD1 (6 bases). Germline CDR1 and CDR2: GTSNPN and SVGIG (reference sequence). The length of the CDR3 is 15 residues. Trimming left V 7 bases short and J 1 base short, with 19 bases between. The DNA for the CDR3 is TGTGCCTATTCGGGACATTTAGCACTTAACTATGGCTACACCTTC. It encodes CAYSGHLALNYGYTF.

This clone has just one count. The V gene is TRBV29-1, the J gene TRBJ2-3; no clear D gene. Germline values: CDR1 SQVTM, CDR2 ANQGSEA. V was cut by 3 bases and J by 2 bases, with 9 bases left in between. The CDR3 has 13 residues. The CDR3 DNA sequence: TGCAGCGTTGATGTACAGCTCACAGATACGCAGTATTTT. Protein: CSVDVQLTDTQYF.

This CDR3 is CASSLAAGGGDTQYF. The CDR3 DNA reads TGTGCCAGCAGTCTCGCAGCGGGAGGAGGGGATACGCAGTATTTT. The rearrangement joins TRBV3-1 (or the pseudogene TRBV3-2) to TRBJ2-3; TRBD2 agrees at 9 bases. CDR3 length equals 15 residues. V lost 6 bases, J lost 6 bases, and 10 bases stayed unmatched. Germline values: CDR1 LGHDT, CDR2 YNNKEL (reference sequence).

The chain is built from TRBV29-1 and TRBJ2-3; D is possibly TRBD1 (6 bases). Germline CDR1 and CDR2: SQVTM and ANQGSEA. This CDR3 contains 11 residues. V was pared by 5 bases and J by 6 bases, with 9 bases between. The CDR3 bases are TGCAGCGTTCCGAGGGGGGATACGCAGTATTTT. This gives the protein CSVPRGDTQYF.

The rearrangement uses TRBV3-1 (or the pseudogene TRBV3-2) and TRBJ1-5; D is unclear. Germline loops: CDR1 LGHDT, CDR2 YNNKEL (reference sequence). The CDR3 loop spans 12 amino acids. The V gene lost 1 base and the J gene lost 6 bases, with 4 bases spanning the gap. The CDR3 region has the DNA TGTGCCAGCAGCCAAGCAGGTCAGCCCCAGCATTTT. This sequence encodes CASSQAGQPQHF.

This clone was detected only a few times. The chain couples TRBV7-9 to TRBJ1-2; possibly TRBD1 for D (6 bases). This CDR3 contains 14 residues. Between the trimmed V and J ends, which lost 5 bases and 11 bases, there was a span of 21 bases. Germline CDR1 SEHNR, CDR2 FQNEAQ (reference sequence). This chain's CDR3 is CASSRIGDIRSYTF. As DNA, the CDR3 is TGTGCCAGCAGCCGTATCGGGGACATCAGGAGTTACACCTTC.

This clone was picked up a small number of times. The chain has TRBV3-1 (or the pseudogene TRBV3-2) and TRBJ1-4; unclear D gene. V dropped 5 bases and J dropped 8 bases, with 9 bases sitting between them. The CDR3 covers 12 residues. Germline CDR1 is LGHDT and CDR2 is YNNKEL (reference sequence). CDR3 region: CASSTRGEKLFF. DNA for the CDR3: TGTGCCAGCAGCACACGCGGGGAAAAACTGTTTTTT.

J is TRBJ2-7 and V is TRBV10-3; weak D call: TRBD2 (6 bases). V lost 4 bases to trimming and J lost 3 bases, with 13 bases between them. CDR3 length: 14 amino acids. Per germline, CDR1 ENHRY and CDR2 SYGVKD. The CDR3 here is CAISAGTQGYEQYF. In DNA form, the CDR3 reads TGTGCCATCAGTGCGGGGACTCAGGGCTACGAGCAGTACTTC.

In its sample, this clone was seen once. The genes are TRBV28 and TRBJ2-7, with a tentative D call TRBD1 (7 bases). The V gene lost 3 bases and the J gene lost 5 bases, with 17 bases spanning the gap. The V gene's germline CDR1 is MDHEN and CDR2 SYDVKM. CDR3 length: 15 amino acids. CDR3 bases: TGTGCCAGCAGTTTGCGGAGGGGGCTAAGACACGAGCAGTACTTC. The encoded protein is CASSLRRGLRHEQYF. The whole variable domain, filled in from reference TRBV28 and TRBJ2-7, reads DVKVTQSSRYLVKRTGEKVFLECVQDMDHENMFWYRQDPGLGLRLIYFSYDVKMKEKGDIPEGYSVSREKKERFSLILESASTNQTSMYLCASSLRRGLRHEQYFGPGTRLTVT.

The gene calls are TRBV7-7 and TRBJ2-2; no clear D. In germline, CDR1 is SSHAT, CDR2 FNYEAQ (reference sequence). There are 12 residues in the CDR3. Trimming removed 5 bases from V and 4 bases from J, with 5 bases in between. CDR3 sequence reads: CASSPRTGELFF. CDR3 DNA: TGTGCCAGCAGCCCGCGCACCGGGGAGCTGTTTTTT.

J is TRBJ2-1 and V is TRBV18; perhaps TRBD2 as D (5 bases). Germline CDR1 reads KGHSH; CDR2 reads LQKENI. Trimming took 2 bases from V and 10 from J, leaving 15 bases between them. There are 14 residues in the CDR3. The CDR3: CASSPAGAREEQFF. The CDR3 DNA follows: TGTGCCAGCTCACCAGCCGGAGCGAGGGAGGAGCAGTTCTTC.

The V and J genes are TRBV28 and TRBJ1-5; possible D gene TRBD1, 6 bases. Germline CDR1 is MDHEN and CDR2 is SYDVKM. V was cut by 10 bases and J by 1 base, with 29 bases left in between. CDR3 size: 19 residues. This CDR3 reads CAIKRTGGLPRSSNQPQHF. Here the CDR3 DNA reads TGTGCCATTAAACGGACCGGGGGGCTGCCCCGGAGCAGCAATCAGCCCCAGCATTTT.

This chain joins TRBV13 and TRBJ2-3, with 10 bases matching TRBD2. V dropped 2 bases and J dropped 6; count of bases not matched to a gene: 14. This CDR3 has 18 amino acids. From germline, CDR1 is PRHDT and CDR2 FYEKMQ (reference sequence). Here the CDR3 reads CASSLSLAGAEGVDTQYF. CDR3 nucleotides: TGTGCCAGCAGCTTATCGCTAGCGGGAGCCGAAGGGGTTGATACGCAGTATTTT.

The chain recombines TRBV7-9 with TRBJ2-2; 10 bases are a match to TRBD2. CDR3 length: 13 amino acids. After removal of 8 bases from V and 5 bases from J, the junction contained 2 bases not matched to a gene. Germline V gives CDR1 SEHNR, CDR2 FQNEAQ (reference sequence). The CDR3 sequence is CASLAGGTGELFF. The CDR3 DNA reads as TGTGCCAGCTTAGCGGGAGGAACCGGGGAGCTGTTTTTT.

The genes are TRBV18 and TRBJ2-2, with D perhaps matching TRBD2 (6 bases). CDR1 and CDR2 (germline): KGHSH, LQKENI. This CDR3 is 18 amino acids long. Trimming took 2 bases from V and 2 from J, leaving 18 bases between them. The CDR3 sequence is CASSPTIGLGGNTGELFF. The CDR3 bases are TGTGCCAGCTCACCAACCATTGGACTGGGAGGTAACACCGGGGAGCTGTTTTTT.

The chain recombines TRBV19 with TRBJ1-1, with 8 nucleotides matching TRBD1. V was clipped by 9 bases and J by 3 bases; unmatched bases: 6. Germline CDR1 reads LNHDA; CDR2 reads SQIVND (reference sequence). CDR3 length: 13 amino acids. CDR3 in DNA: TGTGCCAGCCGACAGGGGCTATACACTGAAGCTTTCTTT. Translated: CASRQGLYTEAFF. Using reference TRBV19 and TRBJ1-1 for the parts outside the CDR3, the full variable domain is DGGITQSPKYLFRKEGQNVTLSCEQNLNHDAMYWYRQDPGQGLRLIYYSQIVNDFQKGDIAEGYSVSREKKESFPLTVTSAQKNPTAFYLCASRQGLYTEAFFGQGTRLTVV.

The rearrangement joins TRBV19 to TRBJ1-1; 7 nucleotides agree with TRBD1. Unmatched junction bases numbered 4, after V lost 8 bases and J lost 4 bases. This CDR3 is 12 amino acids long. CDR1 and CDR2 from the germline V gene are LNHDA and SQIVND (reference sequence). The CDR3 here is CASGDRATEAFF. DNA of the CDR3: TGTGCCAGTGGCGACAGGGCCACTGAAGCTTTCTTT.

This clone has just one count. This chain uses TRBV5-1 with TRBJ2-1; TRBD2 matches 8 bases. The length of the CDR3 is 16 residues. Germline V gene data show CDR1 as SGHRS and CDR2 as YFSETQ. The V and J ends lost 0 bases and 9 bases, in that order; junction bases with no gene match: 11. This CDR3 reads CASSLVYRGRRVEQFF. As DNA, the CDR3 is TGCGCCAGCAGCTTGGTATATCGCGGGAGGCGGGTTGAGCAGTTCTTC.

The CDR3 loop is CATSDVDSAGYTF. CDR3 sequence (DNA): TGTGCCACCAGTGATGTCGACAGTGCCGGCTACACCTTC. The gene calls are TRBV24-1 and TRBJ1-2, with D perhaps TRBD1 (5 bases). Germline V gene lookup returns CDR1 KGHDR and CDR2 SFDVKD. Trimming removed 3 bases at V and 8 bases at J, with 12 bases between. The CDR3 totals 13 residues.

The chain employs TRBV11-2 and TRBJ1-1; no firm D call. V lost 1 base, J lost 0 bases, and 12 bases lay in between. The germline V gene encodes CDR1 SGHAT and CDR2 FQNNGV. The CDR3 runs to 16 residues. The CDR3, as DNA: TGTGCCAGCAGCTTAGTCGCAGGTATAATGAACACTGAAGCTTTCTTT. Translated, it gives CASSLVAGIMNTEAFF.